This passage covers 12 T cell receptor beta chains from one sample sequenced in a study of regulatory T cells in long-lasting Graves disease. Time point denoted: newly diagnosed GD, antithyroid drugs for less than 3 months. After RNA was extracted from PBMCs, the TCR library was made from it. To make TCR beta libraries, researchers used iRepertoire HTBI primers and Arm-PCR of CDR3 regions. TCRdb used MiXCR to reprocess the multiplex PCR reads, holding one entry per CDR3 protein. Counted here are some 490,000 distinct CDR3 sequences, around 12% occurring once; the ten biggest clones make up roughly 9.3%. These data are also associated with another study on T cells in Graves' hyperthyroidism and ophthalmopathy.

The sample here was peripheral blood mononuclear cells (PBMCs), taken at new diagnosis, from a patient treated with antithyroid drugs. All receptors derive from a woman younger than 45 with Graves disease.

This clonotype was counted many times. This chain uses TRBV27 with TRBJ2-7; D unresolved. V lost 4 bases and J lost 5, with 12 bases in between. The CDR3 has 13 amino acids. Germline V CDR1 and CDR2: MNHEY, SMNVEV (reference sequence). This CDR3 is CASSYSRRHEQYF. The CDR3 nucleotides are TGTGCCAGCAGTTACAGCCGGCGCCACGAGCAGTACTTC.

Details on this clonotype: A much larger clone sits a single nucleotide away, making a read error possible. The missing conserved phenylalanine or tryptophan at the end of this CDR3 makes a read error likely. The chain links TRBV5-1 to TRBJ1-2, with unresolved D. Germline V gene lookup returns CDR1 SGHRS and CDR2 YFSETQ. The CDR3 has 16 residues. Trimming took 0 bases from V and 4 from J, leaving 16 bases between them. As DNA, the CDR3 is TGCGCCAGCAGCTTGGTATCCACCGCCCTGGGCTATGGCTACACCTTG. This encodes CASSLVSTALGYGYTL.

The table lists this clonotype with many counts. J is TRBJ1-2 and V is TRBV6-1, with D tentatively TRBD1 (6 bases). Germline assignment: CDR1 MNHNS and CDR2 SASEGT. V lost 7 bases and J lost 9, with 15 bases in between. The length of the CDR3 is 12 residues. CDR3 loop: CASKLAGDSYTF. In DNA form, the CDR3 reads TGTGCCAGCAAGCTGGCAGGGGATAGCTACACCTTC.

This clonotype was seen ten or more times. V gene TRBV12-3 or TRBV12-4 combines with J gene TRBJ1-5; perhaps TRBD1 as D (5 bases). This CDR3 has 13 residues. With 3 bases removed from V and 4 bases from J, the gap between germline ends came to 7 bases. The CDR3 DNA reads as TGTGCCAGCAGTTTTCGACAGAATCAGCCCCAGCATTTT. Its translation is CASSFRQNQPQHF.

This clonotype was picked up a small number of times. The chain joins TRBV4-3 to TRBJ2-2; D gene uncertain. Looked up from germline, CDR1 is LGHNA and CDR2 is YSLEER. Trimming removed 3 bases from V and 0 bases from J, with 14 bases in between. The CDR3 contains 17 residues. The CDR3 nucleotides are TGCGCCAGCAGCCACGACCCCCACAGCGCGAACACCGGGGAGCTGTTTTTT. Translating gives CASSHDPHSANTGELFF.

This clonotype is labeled medium-sized (0.01 to 0.1%). The rearrangement uses TRBV12-3 or TRBV12-4 and TRBJ2-7, with D maybe TRBD2 (6 bases). The CDR3 spans 16 residues. Trimming stripped 4 bases from V and 0 bases from J, with 16 bases between. The CDR3 sequence is CASSSTWDFTSYEQYF. In nucleotides, the CDR3 is TGTGCCAGCAGTTCTACATGGGACTTCACCTCCTACGAGCAGTACTTC.

The V call is TRBV20-1, the J call TRBJ2-7; maybe TRBD2 (6 bases). Per the germline V gene, CDR1 is DFQATT and CDR2 is SNEGSKA (reference sequence). The ends were cut back, 6 bases at V and 0 bases at J, with 15 bases in the middle. The CDR3 covers 14 residues. Here the CDR3 DNA reads TGCAGTGCGGTGGGGAGCGGGTCCTCCTACGAGCAGTACTTC. Translation: CSAVGSGSSYEQYF.

In this sample, this clonotype turned up many times. The rearrangement joins TRBV15 to TRBJ1-5; no definite D call. The ends were cut back, 7 bases at V and 3 bases at J, with 10 bases in the middle. The CDR3 runs to 13 residues. Germline V gene lookup returns CDR1 LNHNV and CDR2 YYDKDF (reference sequence). The CDR3 coding sequence is TGTGCCACCACCCTCTTCTACAATCAGCCCCAGCATTTT. Its protein is CATTLFYNQPQHF.

This clonotype has at least ten counts. The DNA for the CDR3 is TGTGCCAGCAGCACTCAGGGGAATAGCAATCAGCCCCAGCATTTT. As protein: CASSTQGNSNQPQHF. The chain is built from TRBV12-3 or TRBV12-4 and TRBJ1-5, with D perhaps matching TRBD1 (6 bases). The CDR3 has 15 amino acids. V was pared by 6 bases and J by 0 bases, with 12 bases between.

This sequence joins TRBV19 and TRBJ1-5; D possibly corresponds to TRBD1 (6 bases). V lost 6 bases and J 7 bases, leaving 19 bases between the germline ends. The V gene's germline CDR1 is LNHDA and CDR2 SQIVND (reference sequence). CDR3 length equals 15 residues. The CDR3 is CASRSTGRENQPQHF. The CDR3 nucleotides read TGTGCCAGTAGGAGTACAGGGCGAGAAAACCAGCCCCAGCATTTT.

This rearrangement joins TRBV2 to TRBJ2-2; the match to TRBD1 covers 8 bases. The trim removed 6 bases at V and 5 bases at J, leaving 5 bases unmatched. This CDR3 comprises 14 residues. The V gene's germline CDR1 is SNHLY and CDR2 FYNNEI. The CDR3 spells CASSMQGATGELFF. CDR3 sequence (DNA): TGTGCCAGCAGCATGCAGGGGGCAACCGGGGAGCTGTTTTTT.

This clonotype appeared many times. This chain joins TRBV11-2 and TRBJ1-3; D is uncertain. This CDR3 is 16 amino acids long. Germline CDR1 reads SGHAT; CDR2 reads FQNNGV. Trimming pared 5 bases from V and 0 bases from J, leaving 14 bases between. CDR3 sequence reads: CASSERTEPSGNTIYF. In DNA, the CDR3 is TGTGCCAGCAGCGAACGGACGGAACCCTCTGGAAACACCATATATTTT.